Only a few counts were recorded for the clone carrying this T cell receptor beta chain. The data stem from a study of identical twins. The CDR3 runs 15 residues. Germline CDR1 reads SGHVS; CDR2 reads FQNEAQ. V lost 1 base and J 3 bases, leaving 12 bases between the germline ends. TCRdb fed the 5' RACE reads into MiXCR, producing one record per CDR3 protein. The sample carries about 890,000 distinct CDR3 sequences, 9% to 15% recorded once. In addition, the sample was reused for a study of yellow fever vaccine responses in identical twins.

This sequence was found in a woman between 18 and 30 years old in good health. Material: PBMCs. The chain employs TRBV7-8 and TRBJ1-1; D not resolved. CDR3: CASSLVYGGHTEAFF. DNA for the CDR3: TGTGCCAGCAGCTTAGTATATGGAGGGCACACTGAAGCTTTCTTT.